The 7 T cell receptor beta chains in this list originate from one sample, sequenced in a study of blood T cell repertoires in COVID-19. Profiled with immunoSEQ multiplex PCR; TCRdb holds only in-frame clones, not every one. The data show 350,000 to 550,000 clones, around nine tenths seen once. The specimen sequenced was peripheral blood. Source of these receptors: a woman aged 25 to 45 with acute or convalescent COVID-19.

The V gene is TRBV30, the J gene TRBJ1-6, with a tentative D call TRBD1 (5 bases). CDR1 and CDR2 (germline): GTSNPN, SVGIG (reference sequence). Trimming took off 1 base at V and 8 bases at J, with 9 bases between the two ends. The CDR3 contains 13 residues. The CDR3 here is CAWSDGGYSPLHF. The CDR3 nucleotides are TGTGCCTGGAGTGACGGGGGATATTCACCCCTCCACTTT.

The CDR3 DNA reads TGTGCCAGCAAGGACAGGGGGCGCCAGCCCCAGCATTTT. Translation: CASKDRGRQPQHF. The V and J genes are TRBV2 and TRBJ1-5, with 11 bases identical to TRBD1. CDR1 is SNHLY and CDR2 is FYNNEI in the germline V gene. The V gene end was trimmed by 7 bases and the J gene end by 7 bases; junction bases not matched to a gene: 3. CDR3 length equals 13 residues.

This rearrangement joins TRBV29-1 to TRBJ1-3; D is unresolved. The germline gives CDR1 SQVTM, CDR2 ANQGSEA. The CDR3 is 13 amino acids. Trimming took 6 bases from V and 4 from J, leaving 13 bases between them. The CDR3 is CSVFSRFGNTIYF. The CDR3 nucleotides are TGCAGCGTATTTAGTCGTTTCGGAAACACCATATATTTT.

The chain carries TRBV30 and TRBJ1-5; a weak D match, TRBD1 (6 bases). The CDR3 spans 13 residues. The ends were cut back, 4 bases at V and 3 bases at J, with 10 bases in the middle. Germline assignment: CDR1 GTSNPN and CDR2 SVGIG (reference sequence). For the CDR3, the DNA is TGTGCCTGGACCACAGGGCTCAATCAGCCCCAGCATTTT. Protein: CAWTTGLNQPQHF.

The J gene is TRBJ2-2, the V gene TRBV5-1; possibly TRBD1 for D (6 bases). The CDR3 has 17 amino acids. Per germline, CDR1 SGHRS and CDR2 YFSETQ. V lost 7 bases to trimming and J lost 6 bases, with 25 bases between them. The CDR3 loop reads CASGPDPGDKMAGELFF. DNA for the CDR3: TGCGCCAGCGGGCCCGACCCTGGGGACAAAATGGCCGGGGAGCTGTTTTTT.

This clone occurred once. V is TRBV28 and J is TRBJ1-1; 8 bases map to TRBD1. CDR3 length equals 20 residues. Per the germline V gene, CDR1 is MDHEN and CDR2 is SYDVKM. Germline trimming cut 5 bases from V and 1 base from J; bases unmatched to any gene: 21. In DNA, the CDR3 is TGTGCCAGCAGTCCCCTACGGGCAGGGGGCGCGGTAAGAAGGAACACTGAAGCTTTCTTT. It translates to CASSPLRAGGAVRRNTEAFF.

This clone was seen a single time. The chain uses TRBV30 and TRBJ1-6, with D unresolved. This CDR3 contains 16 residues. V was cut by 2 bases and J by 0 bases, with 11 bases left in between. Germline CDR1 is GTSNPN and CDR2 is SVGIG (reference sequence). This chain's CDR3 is CAWSIGEVSYNSPLHF. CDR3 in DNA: TGTGCCTGGAGTATCGGAGAAGTCTCCTATAATTCACCCCTCCACTTT. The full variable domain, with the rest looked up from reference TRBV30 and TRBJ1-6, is SQTIHQWPATLVQPVGSPLSLECTVEGTSNPNLYWYRQAAGRGLQLLFYSVGIGQISSEVPQNLSASRPQDRQFILSSKKLLLSDSGFYLCAWSIGEVSYNSPLHFGNGTRLTVT.